This TCR beta chain was sequenced for a study of T cell repertoires in cytomegalovirus infection. Study findings and constraints: CMV carriers having the relevant HLA were flagged by cumulative public TCR beta family frequency.

The germline V gene encodes CDR1 SGHDT and CDR2 YYEEEE. The V end was cut by 1 base, the J end by 3 bases, with 21 bases between. The CDR3 is 18 residues long. As for this clonotype: Its specificity is unknown.

TCRdb analysed the reads with MiXCR anew, one entry per CDR3 protein. The sample holds about 490,000 distinct CDR3 sequences, 10% to 12% seen once. The chain combines TRBV5-6 with TRBJ2-3, with D perhaps TRBD2 (5 bases). This receptor was obtained from a human donor in good health (CMV status not recorded). Some clones in this sample may be carry-over from other donors' samples. Sequenced sample: PBMCs. The CDR3 DNA reads as TGTGCCAGCAGCTTGACCCGGACGACGGACTGGAAGACAGATACGCAGTATTTT. Amino acids: CASSLTRTTDWKTDTQYF.